This TCR beta chain was captured by sequencing in a study of cytomegalovirus exposure and HLA in healthy donors. General study results and limits: Later work found most CMV-associated TCR beta chains apparently HLA-restricted. Previous analysis showed most TCR beta V segments were productive about 87% or about 30% of the time.

Both 60 Vbeta primers and 13 Jbeta primers went into the PCR. Assay: immunoSEQ multiplex PCR; the TCRdb copy retains only in-frame clones and omits some. The sample consists of 75,000 to 100,000 clones, 65% to 80% of them appearing once. Details on this clone: What it binds is unknown.

The CDR3 runs to 13 residues. Germline V gene sequence: CDR1 PRHDT, CDR2 FYEKMQ (reference sequence). V was clipped by 2 bases and J by 3 bases, with 5 bases between them. The TCR comes from a female donor in good health and CMV-seropositive. The chain uses TRBV13 and TRBJ1-3; D uncertain. Sequenced input: PBMCs. The CDR3 DNA is TGTGCCAGCAGCTTAAATCGTGGAAACACCATATATTTT. Amino acid sequence: CASSLNRGNTIYF. Together with reference TRBV13 and TRBJ1-3, the CDR3 gives the full variable domain: AAGVIQSPRHLIKEKRETATLKCYPIPRHDTVYWYQQGPGQDPQFLISFYEKMQSDKGSIPDRFSAQQFSDYHSELNMSSLELGDSALYFCASSLNRGNTIYFGEGSWLTVV.